Following are 19 T cell receptor beta chains from one sample sequenced in a study of shared clonotypes between healthy human individuals. Naive CD8 cells lacked CD45RO, underwent positive selection for CCR7 and left out terminally differentiated effector memory CD45RA+ cells. The data were produced by immunoSEQ multiplex PCR, yet TCRdb's version contains in-frame clones alone and is incomplete. Of around 1,900,000 clones in the sample, roughly 95% were seen once. The sequenced sample consisted of naive CD8+ T cells from PBMCs. The receptor source for this set is a man aged 18 to 30 in good health. Some clones in this sample may be carry-over from other donors' samples.

The chain combines TRBV28 with TRBJ2-1; 14 bases line up with TRBD2. The CDR3 length is 14 residues. V trimming: 6 bases; J trimming: 8 bases; junction bases outside the gene matches: 3. Germline V gene lookup returns CDR1 MDHEN and CDR2 SYDVKM. The DNA for the CDR3 is TGTGCCAGCAGCGGGACTAGCGGGGGCTATGAGCAGTTCTTC. This encodes CASSGTSGGYEQFF.

Comment on this clone: This same CDR3 is encoded by further DNA sequences in the sample. The J gene is TRBJ2-2, the V gene TRBV7-3, with TRBD1 as a possible D gene (5 bases). Germline V lookup: CDR1 SGHTA, CDR2 FQGTGA. This CDR3 spans 14 amino acids. V lost 5 bases, J lost 4 bases, and 11 bases lay in between. CDR3 DNA sequence: TGTGCCAGCAGCCTGCAGGGAAGCACCGGGGAGCTGTTTTTT. Translating it yields CASSLQGSTGELFF.

The rearrangement joins TRBV4-3 to TRBJ2-1; a weak D match, TRBD1 (6 bases). CDR3 length: 16 residues. V lost 3 bases and J lost 5, with 17 bases in between. Germline V CDR1 and CDR2: LGHNA, YSLEER. The CDR3 region has the DNA TGCGCCAGCAGCCAGCCCAGGGGCGAGCGGAACAATGAGCAGTTCTTC. Amino acids: CASSQPRGERNNEQFF.

The rearrangement uses TRBV4-3 and TRBJ2-7; no reliable D call. Germline CDR1 LGHNA, CDR2 YSLEER. Trimming took 0 bases from V and 4 from J, leaving 7 bases between them. CDR3 size: 13 residues. The CDR3 region is CASSQDGMYEQYF. CDR3 DNA: TGCGCCAGCAGCCAAGACGGCATGTACGAGCAGTACTTC.

The V gene is TRBV29-1, the J gene TRBJ2-3; the D is unclear. CDR1 and CDR2 from the germline V gene are SQVTM and ANQGSEA. V was shortened by 7 bases and J by 2 bases, with 13 bases between the two germline ends. The CDR3 spans 13 residues. The chain's CDR3 is CSANTSPTDTQYF. For the CDR3, the DNA is TGCAGCGCCAACACCTCCCCCACAGATACGCAGTATTTT.

The gene calls are TRBV29-1 and TRBJ2-7; tentative D call: TRBD2 (5 bases). The CDR3 sequence is 11 residues long. Germline CDR1 and CDR2: SQVTM and ANQGSEA. V lost 6 bases, J lost 7 bases, and 13 bases lay in between. CDR3: CSVRANWEQYF. As DNA, the CDR3 is TGCAGCGTGAGGGCCAATTGGGAGCAGTACTTC.

The chain has TRBV6-5 and TRBJ1-2; 9 bases map to TRBD1. V gave up 3 bases and J gave up 3 bases; unmatched junction bases: 5. Germline CDR1 and CDR2: MNHEY and SVGAGI. This CDR3 is built from 15 residues. CDR3 protein: CASSYRTGVDYGYTF. The CDR3 DNA reads TGTGCCAGCAGTTATAGGACAGGGGTCGACTATGGCTACACCTTC.

DNA of the CDR3: TGTGCCAGCAGTTTCTTTAGCGGGAGTGGGAGAGAGACCCAGTACTTC. Encoded protein: CASSFFSGSGRETQYF. The rearrangement joins TRBV27 to TRBJ2-5, with 9 nucleotides matching TRBD2. The CDR3 is 16 amino acids. J lost 4 bases, V lost 3 bases, and 9 bases had no gene match. CDR1 and CDR2 from the germline V gene are MNHEY and SMNVEV (reference sequence).

The chain recombines TRBV15 with TRBJ2-1, with D uncertain. CDR3 length: 15 residues. The germline V gene encodes CDR1 LNHNV and CDR2 YYDKDF (reference sequence). V gave up 3 bases and J gave up 3 bases, with 12 bases separating them. This CDR3 is CATSRFGGFYNEQFF. Here the CDR3 DNA reads TGTGCCACCAGCAGGTTTGGCGGATTCTACAATGAGCAGTTCTTC.

The J gene is TRBJ2-7, the V gene TRBV18; 8 positions match TRBD2. CDR3 size: 15 residues. In germline, CDR1 is KGHSH, CDR2 LQKENI. The ends lost 3 bases at V and 1 base at J; junction bases unmatched: 5. The CDR3 bases are TGTGCCAGCTCACCTTTAGCGGGAACTTCCTACGAGCAGTACTTC. This translates into CASSPLAGTSYEQYF.

For this clone: An end of the junction differs from the germline gene, which may be a read error. This rearrangement joins TRBV11-1 to TRBJ2-7, with a tentative D call TRBD2 (6 bases). The CDR3 length is 13 residues. Germline V CDR1 and CDR2: SGHAT, FQDESV (reference sequence). As DNA, the CDR3 is TGTGCCAGCAGCTTAGCCGCGGGGAGGCAGAGGGCTTTC. It translates to CASSLAAGRQRAF.

This chain uses TRBV4-1 with TRBJ1-3; D remains unclear. Looked up from germline, CDR1 is MGHRA and CDR2 is YSYEKL. The CDR3 length is 16 residues. Trimming removed 0 bases at V and 0 bases at J, with 9 bases between. CDR3 sequence: CASSQDDTTSGNTIYF. The CDR3 DNA sequence: TGCGCCAGCAGCCAAGATGACACCACCTCTGGAAACACCATATATTTT.

The chain has TRBV28 and TRBJ2-1, with TRBD1 as a possible D gene (6 bases). The CDR3 covers 16 residues. V was trimmed by 6 bases and J by 10 bases, leaving 25 bases between them. Germline-derived CDR1 and CDR2 are MDHEN and SYDVKM. The CDR3 here is CASRTTNRVAYGEQFF. The CDR3 DNA follows: TGTGCCAGCAGAACAACAAACAGGGTGGCATACGGCGAGCAGTTCTTC.

In its sample, this clone was seen once. V gene TRBV9 combines with J gene TRBJ1-4; 10 bases line up with TRBD1. There are 16 residues in the CDR3. J was trimmed by 4 bases and V by 3 bases; bases with no gene match: 6. Germline V gene data show CDR1 as SGDLS and CDR2 as YYNGEE. The CDR3 here is CASSEGQGLGNEKLFF. The DNA of the CDR3 is TGTGCCAGCAGCGAGGGACAGGGGCTGGGTAATGAAAAACTGTTTTTT.

The chain joins TRBV9 to TRBJ2-7; D is perhaps TRBD1 (8 bases). Trimming removed 0 bases from V and 4 bases from J, with 11 bases in between. The CDR3 is 14 residues long. Germline V gene lookup returns CDR1 SGDLS and CDR2 YYNGEE. Here the CDR3 reads CASSVAQGGYEQYF. CDR3 nucleotides: TGTGCCAGCAGCGTAGCACAGGGGGGGTACGAGCAGTACTTC.

This rearrangement joins TRBV27 to TRBJ2-1; D unclear. Germline assignment: CDR1 MNHEY and CDR2 SMNVEV (reference sequence). The ends were cut back, 3 bases at V and 6 bases at J, with 12 bases in the middle. This CDR3 has 14 residues. The CDR3 DNA is TGTGCCAGCAGTTTCCGTGCCCTAGTCAATGAGCAGTTCTTC. Encoded protein: CASSFRALVNEQFF.

V gene TRBV7-9 combines with J gene TRBJ2-3; D perhaps matches TRBD2 (6 bases). Germline V gives CDR1 SEHNR, CDR2 FQNEAQ (reference sequence). CDR3 length: 15 residues. Between the trimmed V and J ends, which lost 6 bases and 2 bases, there was a span of 15 bases. DNA of the CDR3: TGTGCCAGCAGTTGGGATGGACTAAACACAGATACGCAGTATTTT. This translates into CASSWDGLNTDTQYF.

The CDR3 loop reads CASSYPAVARNEQFF. DNA for the CDR3: TGTGCCAGCAGCTACCCCGCGGTAGCGCGGAATGAGCAGTTCTTC. The chain employs TRBV7-9 and TRBJ2-1; maybe TRBD2 (5 bases). CDR3 length: 15 residues. CDR1 is SEHNR, CDR2 FQNEAQ, per germline (reference sequence). V lost 4 bases and J 7 bases, leaving 17 bases between the germline ends.

The chain employs TRBV28 and TRBJ2-1, with TRBD2 matching 13 bases. Germline trimming cut 5 bases from V and 4 bases from J; bases unmatched to any gene: 8. The CDR3 is made up of 17 amino acids. Germline CDR1 MDHEN, CDR2 SYDVKM. CDR3 DNA: TGTGCCAGCAGTCCTGGACTAGCGGGAGCTTCATACAATGAGCAGTTCTTC. It translates to CASSPGLAGASYNEQFF.